Following are 19 T cell receptor beta chains from one sample sequenced in a study of blood T cell repertoires in COVID-19. This table comes from immunoSEQ multiplex PCR, and its TCRdb copy is limited to in-frame clones, with some not included. The table lists about 270,000 clones, 80% to 95% of them singletons. Sequenced sample: PBMCs or T cells enriched from blood (not recorded which). These receptors were obtained from a man between 40 and 49 years old who had been exposed to COVID-19.

This clone was seen only a few times. This chain joins TRBV7-2 and TRBJ2-7; TRBD1 is a possible D gene (6 bases). V lost 0 bases to trimming and J lost 7 bases, with 10 bases between them. The CDR3 spans 13 residues. Germline CDR1 reads SGHTA; CDR2 reads FQGNSA. CDR3 protein: CASSLAGGDEQYF. CDR3 DNA: TGTGCCAGCAGCTTAGCAGGGGGTGATGAGCAGTACTTC.

This rearrangement joins TRBV9 to TRBJ2-5, with 7 positions matching TRBD1. In germline, CDR1 is SGDLS, CDR2 YYNGEE. The CDR3 loop spans 15 amino acids. Germline trimming cut 0 bases from V and 5 bases from J; bases unmatched to any gene: 7. The CDR3, as DNA: TGTGCCAGCAGCGTAGGAGGGGGCGCGTGGGAGACCCAGTACTTC. It is translated as CASSVGGGAWETQYF.

V usage is TRBV10-3 and J usage is TRBJ2-1; D is uncertain. There are 14 residues in the CDR3. Trimming left V 2 bases short and J 3 bases short, with 8 bases between. CDR1 and CDR2 (germline): ENHRY, SYGVKD. CDR3 loop: CAISEPTSYNEQFF. CDR3 DNA sequence: TGTGCCATCAGTGAGCCCACGAGCTACAATGAGCAGTTCTTC.

The chain recombines TRBV12-5 with TRBJ1-5; 10 nucleotides line up with TRBD1. Germline V gene sequence: CDR1 LGHNT, CDR2 FRNRAP. The CDR3 consists of 15 residues. J gave up 6 bases and V 3 bases, and 5 bases lay outside the gene matches. CDR3 bases: TGTGCTAGTGGTTTCAGACAGGGGGCGGCTCAGCCCCAGCATTTT. It encodes CASGFRQGAAQPQHF.

The CDR3 DNA is TGTGCCAGTAGTATATTTGCTGTGGGGCCACTCCCGAAGACCTACAATGAGCAGTTCTTC. As protein: CASSIFAVGPLPKTYNEQFF. The genes are TRBV19 and TRBJ2-1; tentative D call: TRBD1 (5 bases). Deletions cut 2 bases from V and 2 bases from J, with 25 bases between. This CDR3 has 20 residues. Germline CDR1 and CDR2: LNHDA and SQIVND (reference sequence).

The J gene is TRBJ1-1, the V gene TRBV27; TRBD1 is a possible D gene (5 bases). CDR3 size: 15 residues. Germline V gives CDR1 MNHEY, CDR2 SMNVEV (reference sequence). V was clipped by 2 bases and J by 5 bases, with 15 bases between them. The DNA of the CDR3 is TGTGCCAGCAGTTTAATGGTGGGGCTTGGAACTGAAGCTTTCTTT. Its translation: CASSLMVGLGTEAFF.

This chain uses TRBV5-1 with TRBJ1-3; TRBD1 aligns across 8 bases. J was trimmed by 3 bases and V by 0 bases; bases with no gene match: 8. The germline V gene encodes CDR1 SGHRS and CDR2 YFSETQ. This CDR3 has 17 residues. Here the CDR3 reads CASSLAWGQVGGNTIYF. Written as DNA, the CDR3 is TGCGCCAGCAGCTTGGCATGGGGACAGGTCGGTGGAAACACCATATATTTT.

This clone has only one observation. This chain connects TRBV4-1 to TRBJ1-1; D is unresolved. Germline CDR1 reads MGHRA; CDR2 reads YSYEKL. The CDR3 is 15 amino acids. Trimming pared 4 bases from V and 4 bases from J, leaving 16 bases between. This chain's CDR3 is CASSRIGGLGTEAFF. The CDR3 DNA follows: TGCGCCAGCAGCCGAATAGGAGGACTGGGCACTGAAGCTTTCTTT.

The V and J genes are TRBV12-3 or TRBV12-4 and TRBJ2-7; weak D call: TRBD1 (5 bases). The CDR3 is 12 residues long. V was cut by 4 bases and J by 3 bases, with 7 bases left in between. The CDR3 spells CASSWTHYEQYF. As DNA, the CDR3 is TGTGCCAGCAGTTGGACACACTACGAGCAGTACTTC.

The genes are TRBV5-1 and TRBJ2-3, with 14 bases that match TRBD2. There are 15 residues in the CDR3. The germline V gene encodes CDR1 SGHRS and CDR2 YFSETQ. The V gene end was trimmed by 3 bases and the J gene end by 3 bases; junction bases not matched to a gene: 0. The CDR3 DNA reads TGCGCCAGCAGCTGGACTAGCGGGGGGACAGATACGCAGTATTTT. The encoded protein is CASSWTSGGTDTQYF.

As regards this clone: Other DNA sequences within the sample encode an identical CDR3. The V gene is TRBV19, the J gene TRBJ1-1, with a weak D call TRBD1 (5 bases). The CDR3 loop spans 15 amino acids. Trimming removed 3 bases at V and 0 bases at J, with 11 bases between. The germline gives CDR1 LNHDA, CDR2 SQIVND (reference sequence). In DNA form, the CDR3 reads TGTGCCAGTAGTATCGGGCAGGGAATGAACACTGAAGCTTTCTTT. Its protein product is CASSIGQGMNTEAFF.

This clone was found a few times. The V call is TRBV5-5, the J call TRBJ1-1; D not resolved. V was clipped by 0 bases and J by 0 bases, with 9 bases between them. CDR1 is SGHKS and CDR2 is YYEKEE in the germline V gene (reference sequence). The CDR3 sequence is 15 residues long. In DNA form, the CDR3 reads TGTGCCAGCAGCTTGGTTGGCCTTATGAACACTGAAGCTTTCTTT. Encoded protein: CASSLVGLMNTEAFF.

The V call is TRBV19, the J call TRBJ1-1; D possibly corresponds to TRBD1 (6 bases). The germline V gene encodes CDR1 LNHDA and CDR2 SQIVND (reference sequence). V shed 4 bases and J shed 7 bases, with 16 bases lying between them. This CDR3 spans 14 amino acids. The DNA of the CDR3 is TGTGCCAGTAGTACTCGTTGGACAGTAGATGAAGCTTTCTTT. Its translation: CASSTRWTVDEAFF.

The gene calls are TRBV24-1 and TRBJ2-3; TRBD2 matches at 11 bases. The CDR3 length is 17 residues. V lost 0 bases, J lost 3 bases, and 4 bases stayed unmatched. Germline V CDR1 and CDR2: KGHDR, SFDVKD. In DNA form, the CDR3 reads TGTGCCACCAGTGATTTGATGCGGACTAGCGGGACAGATACGCAGTATTTT. It yields the protein CATSDLMRTSGTDTQYF.

The genes are TRBV5-1 and TRBJ2-1, with a weak D call TRBD2 (5 bases). The CDR3 is made up of 16 amino acids. Deletions cut 0 bases from V and 3 bases from J, with 13 bases between. Germline-derived CDR1 and CDR2 are SGHRS and YFSETQ. The CDR3 is CASSLGILAHYNEQFF. CDR3 nucleotides: TGCGCCAGCAGCTTGGGTATCCTAGCACACTACAATGAGCAGTTCTTC. Combining the CDR3 with reference TRBV5-1 and TRBJ2-1 gives the whole variable domain KAGVTQTPRYLIKTRGQQVTLSCSPISGHRSVSWYQQTPGQGLQFLFEYFSETQRNKGNFPGRFSGRQFSNSRSEMNVSTLELGDSALYLCASSLGILAHYNEQFFGPGTRLTVL.

The chain recombines TRBV3-1 (or the pseudogene TRBV3-2) with TRBJ2-7; D is ambiguous. Trimming shortened V by 3 bases and J by 6 bases, and 9 bases separated the two germline ends. The CDR3 covers 12 residues. The germline V gene has CDR1 LGHDT and CDR2 YNNKEL (reference sequence). The CDR3 DNA follows: TGTGCCAGCAGCCAGGCTAGATCCGAGCAGTACTTC. Translation gives CASSQARSEQYF.

The chain couples TRBV3-1 (or the pseudogene TRBV3-2) to TRBJ2-5; 8 nucleotides align to TRBD2. The ends lost 6 bases at V and 5 bases at J; junction bases unmatched: 11. Germline CDR1 and CDR2: LGHDT and YNNKEL (reference sequence). The length of the CDR3 is 15 residues. CDR3 sequence (DNA): TGTGCCAGCAGGAGGGCGGGAGGTGGCGAGGAGACCCAGTACTTC. Translating it yields CASRRAGGGEETQYF.

The chain links TRBV27 to TRBJ2-1; D uncertain. CDR1 is MNHEY and CDR2 is SMNVEV in the germline V gene (reference sequence). This CDR3 is built from 12 residues. Trimming took 4 bases from V and 5 from J, leaving 6 bases between them. The CDR3 DNA reads TGTGCCAGCAGTTCAGGTCACAATGAGCAGTTCTTC. Its protein product is CASSSGHNEQFF.

V is TRBV30 and J is TRBJ2-1, with 9 bases aligning to TRBD2. The CDR3 has 17 residues. The J segment lost 2 bases and the V segment lost 1 base, leaving 9 bases of the junction unmatched. The germline V gene encodes CDR1 GTSNPN and CDR2 SVGIG (reference sequence). CDR3 in DNA: TGTGCCTGGAGTGGGCTAGCGGGACCCAAGGCCTACAATGAGCAGTTCTTC. Translation: CAWSGLAGPKAYNEQFF.